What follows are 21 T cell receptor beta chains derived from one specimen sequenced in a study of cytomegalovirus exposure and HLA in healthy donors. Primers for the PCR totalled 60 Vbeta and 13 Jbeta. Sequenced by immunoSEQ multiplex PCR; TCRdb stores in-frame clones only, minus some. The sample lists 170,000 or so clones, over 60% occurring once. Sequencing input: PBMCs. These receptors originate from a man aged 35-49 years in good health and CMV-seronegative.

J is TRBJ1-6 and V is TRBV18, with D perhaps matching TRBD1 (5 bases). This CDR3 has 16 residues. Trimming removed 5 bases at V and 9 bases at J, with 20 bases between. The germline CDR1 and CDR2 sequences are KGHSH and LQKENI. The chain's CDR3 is CASSSRIQESLSPLHF. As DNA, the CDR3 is TGTGCCAGCTCAAGCCGTATACAGGAGTCTCTTTCACCCCTCCACTTT.

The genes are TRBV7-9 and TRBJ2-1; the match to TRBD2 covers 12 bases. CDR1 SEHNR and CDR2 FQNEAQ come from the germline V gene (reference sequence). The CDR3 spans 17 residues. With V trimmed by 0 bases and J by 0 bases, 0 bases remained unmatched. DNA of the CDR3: TGTGCCAGCAGCTTAGCACTAGCGGGAGGCTCCTACAATGAGCAGTTCTTC. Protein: CASSLALAGGSYNEQFF.

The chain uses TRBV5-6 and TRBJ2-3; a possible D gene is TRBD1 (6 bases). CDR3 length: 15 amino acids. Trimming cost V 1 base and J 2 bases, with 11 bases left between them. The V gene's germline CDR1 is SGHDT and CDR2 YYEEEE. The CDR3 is CASSLNRALTDTQYF. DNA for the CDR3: TGTGCCAGCAGCTTGAACAGGGCGCTCACAGATACGCAGTATTTT.

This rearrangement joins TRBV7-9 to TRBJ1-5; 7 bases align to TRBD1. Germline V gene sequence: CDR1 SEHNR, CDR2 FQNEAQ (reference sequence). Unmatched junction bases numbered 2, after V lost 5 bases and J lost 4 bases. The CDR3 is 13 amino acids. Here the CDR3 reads CASSQQGNQPQHF. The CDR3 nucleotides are TGTGCCAGCAGCCAACAGGGGAATCAGCCCCAGCATTTT.

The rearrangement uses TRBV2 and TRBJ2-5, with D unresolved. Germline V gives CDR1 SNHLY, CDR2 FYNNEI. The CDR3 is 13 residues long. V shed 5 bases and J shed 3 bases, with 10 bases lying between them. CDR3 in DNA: TGTGCCAGCAGTCCTTCTATTGAAGAGACCCAGTACTTC. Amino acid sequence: CASSPSIEETQYF. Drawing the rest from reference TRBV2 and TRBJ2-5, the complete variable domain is EPEVTQTPSHQVTQMGQEVILRCVPISNHLYFYWYRQILGQKVEFLVSFYNNEISEKSEIFDDQFSVERPDGSNFTLKIRSTKLEDSAMYFCASSPSIEETQYFGPGTRLLVL.

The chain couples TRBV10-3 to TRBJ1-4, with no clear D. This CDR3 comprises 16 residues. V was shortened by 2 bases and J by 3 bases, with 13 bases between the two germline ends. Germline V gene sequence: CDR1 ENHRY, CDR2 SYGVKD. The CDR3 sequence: CAISETPGTANEKLFF. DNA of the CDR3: TGTGCCATCAGTGAGACGCCGGGTACGGCTAATGAAAAACTGTTTTTT.

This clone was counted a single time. This chain's CDR3 is CASRLVQPVSTGELFF. CDR3 DNA: TGTGCAAGTCGCTTAGTACAGCCCGTTAGCACCGGGGAGCTGTTTTTT. The V gene is TRBV12-2, the J gene TRBJ2-2; the table's TRBD1 call for D was not verified on the DNA. TRBV12-2 is reported as a pseudogene. This CDR3 has 16 amino acids.

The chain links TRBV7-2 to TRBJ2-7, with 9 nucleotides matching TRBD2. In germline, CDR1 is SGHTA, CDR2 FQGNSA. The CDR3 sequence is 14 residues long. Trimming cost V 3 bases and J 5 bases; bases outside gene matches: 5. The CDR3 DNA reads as TGTGCCAGCAGCTTTCTCGGGACTAGCAACGAGCAGTACTTC. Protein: CASSFLGTSNEQYF. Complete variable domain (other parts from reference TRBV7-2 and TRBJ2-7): GAGVSQSPSNKVTEKGKDVELRCDPISGHTALYWYRQSLGQGLEFLIYFQGNSAPDKSGLPSDRFSAERTGGSVSTLTIQRTQQEDSAVYLCASSFLGTSNEQYFGPGTRLTVT.

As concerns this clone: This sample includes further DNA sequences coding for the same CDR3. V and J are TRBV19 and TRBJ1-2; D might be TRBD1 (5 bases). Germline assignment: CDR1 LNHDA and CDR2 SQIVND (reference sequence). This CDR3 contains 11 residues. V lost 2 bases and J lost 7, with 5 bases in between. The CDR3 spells CASSIRGGYTF. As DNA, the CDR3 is TGTGCCAGTAGTATAAGGGGTGGCTACACCTTC. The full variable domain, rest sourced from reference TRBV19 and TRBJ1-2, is DGGITQSPKYLFRKEGQNVTLSCEQNLNHDAMYWYRQDPGQGLRLIYYSQIVNDFQKGDIAEGYSVSREKKESFPLTVTSAQKNPTAFYLCASSIRGGYTFGSGTRLTVV.

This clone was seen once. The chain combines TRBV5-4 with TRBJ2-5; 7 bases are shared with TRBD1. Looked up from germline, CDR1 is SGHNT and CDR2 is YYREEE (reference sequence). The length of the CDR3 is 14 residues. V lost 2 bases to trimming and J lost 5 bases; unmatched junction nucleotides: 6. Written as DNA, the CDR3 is TGTGCCAGCAGCTTCGGGACGACAGGGGAGACCCAGTACTTC. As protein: CASSFGTTGETQYF.

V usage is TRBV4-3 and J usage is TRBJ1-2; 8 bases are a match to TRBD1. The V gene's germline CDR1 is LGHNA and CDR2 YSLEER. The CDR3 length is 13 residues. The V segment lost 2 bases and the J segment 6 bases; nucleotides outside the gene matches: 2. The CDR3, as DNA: TGCGCCAGCAGCCAAAGGGACAGGAATGGCTACACCTTC. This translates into CASSQRDRNGYTF.

The CDR3 protein is CASSHGTGDYGYTF. In nucleotides, the CDR3 is TGTGCCAGCTCCCACGGGACAGGGGACTATGGCTACACCTTC. The rearrangement uses TRBV18 and TRBJ1-2; 10 positions agree with TRBD1. The CDR3 runs 14 residues. The V gene's germline CDR1 is KGHSH and CDR2 LQKENI. Losses at the gene ends were 6 bases for V and 3 bases for J; bases not matched to a gene: 4.

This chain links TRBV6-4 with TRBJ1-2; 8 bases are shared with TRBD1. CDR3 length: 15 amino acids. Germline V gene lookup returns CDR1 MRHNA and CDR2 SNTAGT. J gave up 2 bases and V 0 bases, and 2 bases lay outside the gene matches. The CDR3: CASSDSRQGNYGYTF. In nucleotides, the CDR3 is TGTGCCAGCAGTGACTCGAGACAGGGGAACTATGGCTACACCTTC.

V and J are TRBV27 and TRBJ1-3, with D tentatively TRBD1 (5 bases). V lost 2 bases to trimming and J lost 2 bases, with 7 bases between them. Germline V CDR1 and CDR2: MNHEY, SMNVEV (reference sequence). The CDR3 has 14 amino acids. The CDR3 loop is CASSLRGAGNTIYF. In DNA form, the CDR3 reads TGTGCCAGCAGTTTACGGGGGGCTGGAAACACCATATATTTT.

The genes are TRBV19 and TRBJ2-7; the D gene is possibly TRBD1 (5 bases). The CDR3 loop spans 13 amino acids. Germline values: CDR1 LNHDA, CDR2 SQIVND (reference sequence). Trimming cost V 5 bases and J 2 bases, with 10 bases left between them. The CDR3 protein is CASSQAGPYEQYF. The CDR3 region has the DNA TGTGCCAGTAGTCAGGCAGGGCCCTACGAGCAGTACTTC.

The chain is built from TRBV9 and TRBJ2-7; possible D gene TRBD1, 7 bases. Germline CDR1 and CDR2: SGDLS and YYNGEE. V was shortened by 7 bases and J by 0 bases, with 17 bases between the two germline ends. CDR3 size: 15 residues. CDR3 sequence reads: CASSEGGDSSYEQYF. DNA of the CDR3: TGTGCCAGCTCCGAGGGCGGGGACAGCTCCTACGAGCAGTACTTC. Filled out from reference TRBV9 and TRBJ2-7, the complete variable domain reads DSGVTQTPKHLITATGQRVTLRCSPRSGDLSVYWYQQSLDQGLQFLIQYYNGEERAKGNILERFSAQQFPDLHSELNLSSLELGDSALYFCASSEGGDSSYEQYFGPGTRLTVT.

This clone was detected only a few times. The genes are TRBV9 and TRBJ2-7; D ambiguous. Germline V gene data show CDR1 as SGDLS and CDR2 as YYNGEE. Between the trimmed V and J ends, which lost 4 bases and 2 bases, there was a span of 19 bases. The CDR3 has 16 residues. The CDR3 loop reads CASSPTVPTFTYEQYF. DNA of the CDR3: TGTGCCAGCAGCCCCACGGTCCCGACATTTACCTACGAGCAGTACTTC.

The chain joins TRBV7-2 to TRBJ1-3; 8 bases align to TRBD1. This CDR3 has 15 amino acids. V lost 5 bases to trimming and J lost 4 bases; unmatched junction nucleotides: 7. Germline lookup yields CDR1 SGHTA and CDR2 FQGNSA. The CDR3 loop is CASSTFRTGGNTIYF. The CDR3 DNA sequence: TGTGCCAGCAGCACTTTTAGGACAGGGGGAAACACCATATATTTT.

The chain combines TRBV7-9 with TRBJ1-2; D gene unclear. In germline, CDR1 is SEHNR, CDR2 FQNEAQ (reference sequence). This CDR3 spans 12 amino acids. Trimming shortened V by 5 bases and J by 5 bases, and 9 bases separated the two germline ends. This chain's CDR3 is CASSREDYGYTF. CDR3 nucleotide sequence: TGTGCCAGCAGCAGAGAGGATTATGGCTACACCTTC.

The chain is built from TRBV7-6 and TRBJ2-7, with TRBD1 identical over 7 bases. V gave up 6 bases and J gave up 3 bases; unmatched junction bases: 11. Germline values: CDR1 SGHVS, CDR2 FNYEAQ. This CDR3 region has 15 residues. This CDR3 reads CASSLTPGQIYEQYF. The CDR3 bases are TGTGCCAGCAGTTTGACCCCGGGACAGATCTACGAGCAGTACTTC.

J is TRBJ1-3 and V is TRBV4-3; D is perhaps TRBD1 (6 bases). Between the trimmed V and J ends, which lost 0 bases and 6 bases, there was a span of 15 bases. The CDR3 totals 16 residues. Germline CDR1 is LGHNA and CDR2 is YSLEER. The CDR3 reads CASSQDLGQTANTIYF. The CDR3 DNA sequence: TGCGCCAGCAGCCAAGATCTCGGACAGACCGCAAACACCATATATTTT.